This TCR beta chain was sequenced in a study of OX40 agonist ivuxolimab in advanced cancers. Study-wide context: Ivuxolimab was a fully human IgG2 agonistic monoclonal antibody targeting the costimulatory receptor OX40 (CD134). Intravenous ivuxolimab was administered to patients every 2 weeks at six dose levels: 0.01, 0.1, 0.3, 1.5, 3 and 10 mg/kg. Among the approximately 54 dose-escalation patients, 19 had hepatocellular carcinoma, approximately 15 melanoma, 9 renal cell carcinoma and 9 head and neck cancer. In the dose-escalation cohort, more than 75% of patients were male, and the mean age was approximately 55 years, with a range of about 23 to 85. Prior anti-PD-1, anti-PD-L1 or anti-CTLA-4 therapy was permitted, and 40% to 50% of dose-escalation patients had received checkpoint inhibitors. Three dose-escalation patients achieved partial responses, one with hepatocellular carcinoma and two with cutaneous melanoma. The purpose of peripheral TCRbeta sequencing was to test whether ivuxolimab changed TCR sequence diversity and led to clonal T-cell expansion. The paper reports the monotherapy dose-escalation portion (N ≈ 50 patients) of the phase I ivuxolimab trial. General study outcomes and caveats: On average, CD8+ T cells showed more expanded clones than CD4+ T cells after ivuxolimab. At doses of 0.1 to 3.0 mg/kg, clonal expansion of both CD4+ and CD8+ T cells in blood was seen between baseline and week 6. Antigen specificity was not determined for the clonally expanded peripheral T cells. Partial responders in the 0.1-3.0 mg/kg groups had among the lowest normalized peripheral clonal expansion, especially among CD8+ T cells. Low levels of normalized T-cell clonal expansion were also seen in some patients who did not respond.

On this clone: It has no known antigen specificity. No qualities accompany the bases; no much larger clone lies one base away.

Genomic DNA was isolated from the sorted cells so that the TCRbeta CDR3 region could be sequenced. TCRbeta CDR3 regions were sequenced using the immunoSEQ Assay. TCRdb holds this immuneACCESS table with in-frame rearrangements only. Some clones are missing; in checked studies, unresolved V genes explain under half, and the rest has no known cause. This sample gives some 45,000 clones in total; roughly nine tenths of them show up just once. About 12% of the sample is in the top ten clones. The CDR3 covers 13 residues, taking in both the cysteine and the phenylalanine. Only the CDR3 region is kept as DNA, spanning 39 bases read in frame from base 1. The junction shows trimming of 4 bases on V and 1 base on J, plus 7 bases between the germline ends. CDR1 and CDR2 were assigned from the germline V gene as LGHNA and YSLEER. The trial excluded patients who had a history of autoimmune disease or who were on systemic immunosuppression. Peripheral blood for TCR sequencing was collected from all dose cohorts at baseline, on cycle 4 day 1, and on cycle 7 day 1. Samples came from an open-label, multicenter, first-in-human phase I dose-escalation trial of ivuxolimab. The trial enrolled adults with locally advanced or metastatic head and neck squamous cell, hepatocellular, melanoma or renal cell carcinoma. Before TCR sequencing, CD4+ T cells and CD8+ T cells were sorted from peripheral blood as separate populations.

This receptor was identified in an adult with an advanced solid tumor such as melanoma, head and neck, liver or kidney cancer. Recombination linked TRBV4-3 to TRBJ1-1; the best D guess is TRBD1, with 5 bases matching. The source material was CD4+ or CD8+ T cells sorted from blood, sampled in a trial of the OX40 agonist ivuxolimab. The nucleotide sequence is TGCGCCAGCAGCCTAAGGGGGAACACTGAAGCTTTCTTT. It translates to CASSLRGNTEAFF.